This entry describes one T cell receptor (beta chain). The data belong to a study of T cell responses to AZD1222 COVID-19 vaccine. CDR3 length equals 16 residues. V shed 3 bases, J shed 7 bases, and the junction held 11 bases outside the gene matches. CDR1 is LNHDA and CDR2 is SQIVND in the germline V gene (reference sequence). Here immunoSEQ multiplex PCR was the method, and the copy in TCRdb shows in-frame clones only, minus some. The table shows more than 95,000 clones, with 88% occurring only once. Sample: peripheral blood, taken on day 0 of AZD1222 vaccination. The chain carries TRBV19 and TRBJ1-5; TRBD1 matches 8 bases. The sequence derives from an adult in good health. The CDR3 reads CASSIRGQEVGQPQHF. The CDR3 DNA reads as TGTGCCAGTAGTATTCGGGGACAGGAGGTCGGGCAGCCCCAGCATTTT.